One and the same sample provided the 9 T cell receptor beta chains below, sequenced in a study of PD-1 blockade in classical Hodgkin lymphoma. Method: immunoSEQ multiplex PCR; TCRdb's copy keeps in-frame clones and lacks some. The repertoire includes some 3,000 clones, around 70% of them detected once, and approximately 71% sits in the top ten. All patients experienced relapse after autologous stem cell transplantation, and brentuximab vedotin exposure was variable. PBMCs were thawed, and CD8+ T cells were then isolated from them by magnetic negative selection. The material sequenced was CD8+ T cells from blood, taken at baseline. These receptors came from a human donor with classical Hodgkin lymphoma.

The chain's CDR3 is CASTWSGLSTDTQYF. Written as DNA, the CDR3 is TGTGCCAGCACCTGGTCGGGCTTAAGCACAGATACGCAGTATTTT. The V call is TRBV5-4, the J call TRBJ2-3; D is unclear. V gave up 6 bases and J gave up 0 bases, with 14 bases separating them. Germline V gene sequence: CDR1 SGHNT, CDR2 YYREEE (reference sequence). CDR3 length: 15 amino acids.

This clone is termed medium-sized. The genes are TRBV11-3 and TRBJ2-7; D is perhaps TRBD1 or TRBD2 (7 bases each). The V gene lost 4 bases and the J gene lost 2 bases, with 18 bases spanning the gap. This CDR3 contains 16 residues. CDR1 and CDR2 (germline): SGHNT, YENEEA. CDR3 sequence reads: CASSSASTGRAYEQYF. CDR3 coding DNA: TGTGCCAGCAGCTCAGCTTCGACAGGGAGGGCCTACGAGCAGTACTTC.

This clone occurred a few times. The gene calls are TRBV6-5 and TRBJ1-2; no clear D gene. CDR3 length equals 14 residues. V lost 0 bases and J 2 bases, leaving 7 bases between the germline ends. Germline CDR1 MNHEY, CDR2 SVGAGI. Here the CDR3 reads CASSYSWGNYGYTF. The CDR3 coding sequence is TGTGCCAGCAGTTACTCTTGGGGAAACTATGGCTACACCTTC.

This chain joins TRBV7-9 and TRBJ1-3; D is unclear. This CDR3 has 16 amino acids. Germline lookup yields CDR1 SEHNR and CDR2 FQNEAQ (reference sequence). The ends were cut back, 1 base at V and 2 bases at J, with 12 bases in the middle. DNA of the CDR3: TGTGCCAGCAGCTTAGTCCCGGCTCCAGCTGGAAACACCATATATTTT. Translated: CASSLVPAPAGNTIYF.

The V gene is TRBV2, the J gene TRBJ2-7, with a possible D match to TRBD1 (6 bases). The length of the CDR3 is 12 residues. Between the trimmed V and J ends, which lost 6 bases and 5 bases, there was a span of 11 bases. Germline-derived CDR1 and CDR2 are SNHLY and FYNNEI. CDR3 sequence reads: CASSSGEDEQYF. CDR3 sequence (DNA): TGTGCCAGCAGCTCAGGGGAAGACGAGCAGTACTTC.

This clone was picked up one time. The chain couples TRBV15 to TRBJ2-5; tentatively, D is TRBD2 (5 bases). From germline, CDR1 is LNHNV and CDR2 YYDKDF (reference sequence). V was cut by 3 bases and J by 5 bases, with 19 bases left in between. This CDR3 region has 16 residues. Here the CDR3 reads CATSSGVAPPGETQYF. In DNA form, the CDR3 reads TGTGCCACCAGCAGCGGGGTCGCCCCGCCGGGGGAGACCCAGTACTTC.

This clone has a single count. V and J are TRBV7-9 and TRBJ1-4; a weak D match, TRBD1 (5 bases). V was pared by 4 bases and J by 3 bases, with 9 bases between. The CDR3 has 14 residues. Per germline, CDR1 SEHNR and CDR2 FQNEAQ (reference sequence). Here the CDR3 DNA reads TGTGCCAGCAGCTCTGTGGGGGCTAATGAAAAACTGTTTTTT. Its translation is CASSSVGANEKLFF.

V usage is TRBV21-1 and J usage is TRBJ2-7; the tabulated D call, TRBD1, remains unverified against the DNA. TRBV21-1 is a listed pseudogene. The CDR3 loop spans 15 amino acids. The CDR3 sequence is CASSMTGEDGDEQYF. DNA of the CDR3: TGTGCCAGCAGTATGACAGGGGAAGATGGAGACGAGCAGTACTTC.

The chain links TRBV4-3 to TRBJ1-1; D may be TRBD1 (6 bases). The germline CDR1 and CDR2 sequences are LGHNA and YSLEER. The CDR3 has 15 residues. Deletions cut 1 base from V and 0 bases from J, with 9 bases between. The CDR3 sequence is CASSQAGHLNTEAFF. CDR3 bases: TGCGCCAGCAGCCAAGCGGGACATTTGAACACTGAAGCTTTCTTT.